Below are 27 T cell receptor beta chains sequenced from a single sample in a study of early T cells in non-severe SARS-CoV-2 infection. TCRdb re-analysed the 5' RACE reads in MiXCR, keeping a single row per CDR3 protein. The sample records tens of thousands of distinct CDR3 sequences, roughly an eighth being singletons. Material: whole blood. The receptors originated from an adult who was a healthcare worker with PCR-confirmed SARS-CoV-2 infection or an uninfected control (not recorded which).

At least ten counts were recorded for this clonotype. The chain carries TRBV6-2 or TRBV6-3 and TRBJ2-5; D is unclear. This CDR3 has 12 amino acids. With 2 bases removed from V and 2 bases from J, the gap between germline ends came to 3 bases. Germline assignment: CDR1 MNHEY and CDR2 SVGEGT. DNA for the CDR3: TGTGCCAGCAGTTACCCACAAGAGACCCAGTACTTC. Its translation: CASSYPQETQYF.

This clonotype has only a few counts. CDR3 in DNA: TGTGCCAGCAGTGTCCTGGACTCAAGCTTTAACAATGAGCAGTTCTTC. Translating it yields CASSVLDSSFNNEQFF. The chain uses TRBV28 and TRBJ2-1, with D possibly matching TRBD2 (5 bases). The CDR3 has 16 amino acids. V was cut by 5 bases and J by 5 bases, with 19 bases left in between. The germline V gene encodes CDR1 MDHEN and CDR2 SYDVKM. Full variable domain (missing parts from reference TRBV28 and TRBJ2-1): DVKVTQSSRYLVKRTGEKVFLECVQDMDHENMFWYRQDPGLGLRLIYFSYDVKMKEKGDIPEGYSVSREKKERFSLILESASTNQTSMYLCASSVLDSSFNNEQFFGPGTRLTVL.

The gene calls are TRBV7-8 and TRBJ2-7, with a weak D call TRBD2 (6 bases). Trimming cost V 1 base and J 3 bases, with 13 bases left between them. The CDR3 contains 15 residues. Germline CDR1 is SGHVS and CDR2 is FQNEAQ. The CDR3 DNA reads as TGTGCCAGCAGCTTAGGAGTCGGGGGATTCTACGAGCAGTACTTC. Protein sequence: CASSLGVGGFYEQYF.

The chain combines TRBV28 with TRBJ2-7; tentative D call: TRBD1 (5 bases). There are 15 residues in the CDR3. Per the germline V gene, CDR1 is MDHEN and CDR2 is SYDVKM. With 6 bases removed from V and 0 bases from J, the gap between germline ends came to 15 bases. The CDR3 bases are TGTGCCAGCAGAAGTGGTGGACATTACTCCTACGAGCAGTACTTC. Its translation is CASRSGGHYSYEQYF.

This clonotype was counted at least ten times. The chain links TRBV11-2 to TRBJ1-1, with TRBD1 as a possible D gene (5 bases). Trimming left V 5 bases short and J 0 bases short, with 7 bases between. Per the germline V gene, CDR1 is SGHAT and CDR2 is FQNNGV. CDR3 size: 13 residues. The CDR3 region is CASSTGLNTEAFF. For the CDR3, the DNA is TGTGCCAGCAGCACGGGACTGAACACTGAAGCTTTCTTT.

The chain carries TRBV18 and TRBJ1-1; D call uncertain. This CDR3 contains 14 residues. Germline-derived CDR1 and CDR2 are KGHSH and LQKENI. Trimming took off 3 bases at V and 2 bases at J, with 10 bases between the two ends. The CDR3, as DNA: TGTGCCAGCTCACCTGACCCCCGAAACACTGAAGCTTTCTTT. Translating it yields CASSPDPRNTEAFF.

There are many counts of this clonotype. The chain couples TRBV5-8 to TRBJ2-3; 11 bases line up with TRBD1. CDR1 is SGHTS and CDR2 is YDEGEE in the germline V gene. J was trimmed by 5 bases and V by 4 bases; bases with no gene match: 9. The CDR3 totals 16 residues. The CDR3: CASSPAGTGGGDTQYF. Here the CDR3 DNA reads TGTGCCAGCAGCCCCGCCGGGACAGGGGGAGGAGATACGCAGTATTTT.

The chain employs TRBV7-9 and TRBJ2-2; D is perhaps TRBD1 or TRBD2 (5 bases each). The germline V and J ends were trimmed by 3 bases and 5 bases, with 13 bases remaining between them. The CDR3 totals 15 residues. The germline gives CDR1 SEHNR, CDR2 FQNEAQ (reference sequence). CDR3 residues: CASSLPGRQTGELFF. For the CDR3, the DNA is TGTGCCAGCAGCTTGCCGGGACGCCAGACCGGGGAGCTGTTTTTT.

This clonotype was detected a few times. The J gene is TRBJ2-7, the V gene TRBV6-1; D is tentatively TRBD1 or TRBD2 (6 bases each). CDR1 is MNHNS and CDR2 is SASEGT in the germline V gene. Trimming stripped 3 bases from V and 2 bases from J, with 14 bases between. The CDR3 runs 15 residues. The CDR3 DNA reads TGTGCCAGCAGTGAGGGGGGCCCAACTACCTACGAGCAGTACTTC. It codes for CASSEGGPTTYEQYF.

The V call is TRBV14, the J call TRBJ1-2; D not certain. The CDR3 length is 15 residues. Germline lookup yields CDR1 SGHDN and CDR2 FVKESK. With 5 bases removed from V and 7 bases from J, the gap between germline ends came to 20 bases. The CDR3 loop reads CASSEGLLSLGGYTF. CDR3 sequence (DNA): TGTGCCAGCAGCGAAGGCCTCTTGAGTCTCGGTGGCTACACCTTC.

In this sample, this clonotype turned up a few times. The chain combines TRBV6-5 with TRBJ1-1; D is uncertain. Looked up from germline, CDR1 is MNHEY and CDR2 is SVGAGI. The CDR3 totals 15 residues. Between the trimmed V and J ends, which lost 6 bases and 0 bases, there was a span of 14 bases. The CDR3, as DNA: TGTGCCAGCAGCCTTCTTGGGTTGATGAACACTGAAGCTTTCTTT. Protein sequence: CASSLLGLMNTEAFF.

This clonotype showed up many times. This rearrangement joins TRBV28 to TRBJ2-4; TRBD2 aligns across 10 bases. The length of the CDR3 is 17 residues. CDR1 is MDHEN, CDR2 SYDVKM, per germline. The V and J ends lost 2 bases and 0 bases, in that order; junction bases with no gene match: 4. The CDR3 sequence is CASSLTSGKVAKNIQYF. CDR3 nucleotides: TGTGCCAGCAGTTTAACTAGCGGGAAAGTAGCCAAAAACATTCAGTACTTC.

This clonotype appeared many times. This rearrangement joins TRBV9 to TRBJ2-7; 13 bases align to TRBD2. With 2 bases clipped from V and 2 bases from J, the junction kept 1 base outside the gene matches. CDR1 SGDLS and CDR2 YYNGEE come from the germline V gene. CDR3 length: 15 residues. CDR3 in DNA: TGTGCCAGCAGCGTTGGGACTAGCGGGACCTACGAGCAGTACTTC. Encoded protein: CASSVGTSGTYEQYF.

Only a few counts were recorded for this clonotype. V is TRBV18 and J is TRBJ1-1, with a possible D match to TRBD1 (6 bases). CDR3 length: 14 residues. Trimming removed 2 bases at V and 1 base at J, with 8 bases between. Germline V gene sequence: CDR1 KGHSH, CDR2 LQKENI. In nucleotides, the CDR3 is TGTGCCAGCTCACCAGCAGGGGCGAACACTGAAGCTTTCTTT. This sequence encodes CASSPAGANTEAFF.

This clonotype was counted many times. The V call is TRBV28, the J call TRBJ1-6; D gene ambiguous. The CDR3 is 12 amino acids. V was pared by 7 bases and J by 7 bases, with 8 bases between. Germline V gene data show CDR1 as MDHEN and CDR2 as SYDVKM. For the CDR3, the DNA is TGTGCCAGCACCGGGTTAAATTCACCCCTCCACTTT. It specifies CASTGLNSPLHF.

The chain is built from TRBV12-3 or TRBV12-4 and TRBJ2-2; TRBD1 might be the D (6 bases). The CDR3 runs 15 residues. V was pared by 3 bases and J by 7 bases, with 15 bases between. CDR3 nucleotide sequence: TGTGCCAGCAGTTTGGTGTCAGGGGCTCGCGGGGAGCTGTTTTTT. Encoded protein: CASSLVSGARGELFF.

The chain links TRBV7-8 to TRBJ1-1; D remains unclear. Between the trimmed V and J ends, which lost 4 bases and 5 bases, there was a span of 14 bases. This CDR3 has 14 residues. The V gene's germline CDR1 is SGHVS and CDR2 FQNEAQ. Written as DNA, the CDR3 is TGTGCCAGCAGCTCCGCATGGAAGGAGACTGAAGCTTTCTTT. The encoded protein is CASSSAWKETEAFF.

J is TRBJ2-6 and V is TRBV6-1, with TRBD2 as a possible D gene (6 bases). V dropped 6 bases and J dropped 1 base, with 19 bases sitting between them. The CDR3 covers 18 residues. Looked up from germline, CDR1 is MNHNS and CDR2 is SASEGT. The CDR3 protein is CASRDPAGGMSGANVLTF. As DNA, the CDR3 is TGTGCCAGCAGGGACCCGGCCGGCGGGATGTCTGGGGCCAACGTCCTGACTTTC.

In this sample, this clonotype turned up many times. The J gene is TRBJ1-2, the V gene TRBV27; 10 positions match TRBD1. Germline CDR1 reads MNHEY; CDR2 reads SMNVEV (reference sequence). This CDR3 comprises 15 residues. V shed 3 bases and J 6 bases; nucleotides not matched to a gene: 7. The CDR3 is CASSLVTGTGDGYTF. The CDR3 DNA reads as TGTGCCAGCAGTTTGGTCACCGGGACAGGGGATGGCTACACCTTC.

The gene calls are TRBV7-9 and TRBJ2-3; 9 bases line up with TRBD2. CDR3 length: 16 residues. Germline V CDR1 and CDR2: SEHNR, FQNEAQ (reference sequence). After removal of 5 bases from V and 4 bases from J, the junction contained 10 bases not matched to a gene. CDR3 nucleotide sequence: TGTGCCAGCAGCCCCAGTAGCGGGAGTGATTCAGATACGCAGTATTTT. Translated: CASSPSSGSDSDTQYF.

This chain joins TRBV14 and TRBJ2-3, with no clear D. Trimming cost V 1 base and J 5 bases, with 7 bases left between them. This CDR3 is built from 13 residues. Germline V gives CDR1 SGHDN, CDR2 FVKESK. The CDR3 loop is CASSQGMGDTQYF. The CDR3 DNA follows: TGTGCCAGCAGCCAAGGAATGGGAGATACGCAGTATTTT.

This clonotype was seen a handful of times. The CDR3 is CAIRGQGSSYEQYF. DNA for the CDR3: TGTGCCATCAGGGGACAGGGGAGCTCCTACGAGCAGTACTTC. The V call is TRBV10-3, the J call TRBJ2-7; 10 bases align to TRBD1. The CDR3 consists of 14 residues. Germline values: CDR1 ENHRY, CDR2 SYGVKD. V was clipped by 6 bases and J by 0 bases; unmatched bases: 2.

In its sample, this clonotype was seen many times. CDR3 protein: CASSKLADGAGELFF. CDR3 coding DNA: TGTGCCAGCAGCAAACTAGCGGACGGGGCCGGGGAGCTGTTTTTT. The genes are TRBV7-7 and TRBJ2-2; 8 bases are a match to TRBD2. Germline loops: CDR1 SSHAT, CDR2 FNYEAQ (reference sequence). The junction had 8 bases not matched to a gene; V was cut back by 5 bases and J by 6 bases. CDR3 size: 15 residues.

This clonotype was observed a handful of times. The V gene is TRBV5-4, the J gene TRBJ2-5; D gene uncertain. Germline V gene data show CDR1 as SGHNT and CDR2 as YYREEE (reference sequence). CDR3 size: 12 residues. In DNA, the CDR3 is TGTGCTCTCGGGTCGTCCCAAGAGACCCAGTACTTC. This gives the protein CALGSSQETQYF.

The CDR3 is CASSPERGSSYNEQFF. In nucleotides, the CDR3 is TGTGCCAGCAGCCCGGAGCGGGGGAGCTCCTACAATGAGCAGTTCTTC. This chain links TRBV7-9 with TRBJ2-1; 8 bases match TRBD2. The CDR3 runs to 16 residues. The V gene end was trimmed by 5 bases and the J gene end by 0 bases; junction bases not matched to a gene: 6. The V gene's germline CDR1 is SEHNR and CDR2 FQNEAQ (reference sequence).

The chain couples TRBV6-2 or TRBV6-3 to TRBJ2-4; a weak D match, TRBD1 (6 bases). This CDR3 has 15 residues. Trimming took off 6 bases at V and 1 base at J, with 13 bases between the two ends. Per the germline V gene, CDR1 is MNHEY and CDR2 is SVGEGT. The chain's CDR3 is CASRATGIAKNIQYF. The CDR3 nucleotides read TGTGCCAGCAGAGCCACAGGGATCGCCAAAAACATTCAGTACTTC.

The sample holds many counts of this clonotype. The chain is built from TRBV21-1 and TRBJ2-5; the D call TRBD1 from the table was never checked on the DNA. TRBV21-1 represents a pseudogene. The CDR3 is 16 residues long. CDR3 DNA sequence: TGTGCCAGCAGCAAGCAGGGACAGAGGAACCAAGAGACCCAGTACTTC. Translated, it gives CASSKQGQRNQETQYF.